This T cell receptor (beta chain) was obtained from a study of T cells in tuberculosis. Broader study findings: GMM-specific TCRs were nearer to active tuberculosis alpha repertoires, suggesting expansion.

The sample's time point: new active TB diagnosis, blood taken before or within 7 days of starting treatment. On this clone: Its antigen is currently unknown.

Trimming shortened V by 11 bases and J by 8 bases, and 24 bases separated the two germline ends. There are 15 residues in the CDR3. CDR1 and CDR2 (germline): SNHLY, FYNNEI. Measured with immunoSEQ multiplex PCR; TCRdb has only the in-frame clones, and not every one. The sample carries roughly 34,000 clones, more than 70% recorded once. The chain couples TRBV2 to TRBJ1-4, with D unclear. The sample in question was PBMCs, obtained at tuberculosis diagnosis. The receptor's source is an adult with tuberculosis. This CDR3 reads CAGTPSEGYGEKLFF. The CDR3 bases are TGTGCCGGTACCCCTAGTGAGGGTTATGGAGAAAAACTGTTTTTT. Together with reference TRBV2 and TRBJ1-4, the CDR3 gives the full variable domain: EPEVTQTPSHQVTQMGQEVILRCVPISNHLYFYWYRQILGQKVEFLVSFYNNEISEKSEIFDDQFSVERPDGSNFTLKIRSTKLEDSAMYFCAGTPSEGYGEKLFFGSGTQLSVL.